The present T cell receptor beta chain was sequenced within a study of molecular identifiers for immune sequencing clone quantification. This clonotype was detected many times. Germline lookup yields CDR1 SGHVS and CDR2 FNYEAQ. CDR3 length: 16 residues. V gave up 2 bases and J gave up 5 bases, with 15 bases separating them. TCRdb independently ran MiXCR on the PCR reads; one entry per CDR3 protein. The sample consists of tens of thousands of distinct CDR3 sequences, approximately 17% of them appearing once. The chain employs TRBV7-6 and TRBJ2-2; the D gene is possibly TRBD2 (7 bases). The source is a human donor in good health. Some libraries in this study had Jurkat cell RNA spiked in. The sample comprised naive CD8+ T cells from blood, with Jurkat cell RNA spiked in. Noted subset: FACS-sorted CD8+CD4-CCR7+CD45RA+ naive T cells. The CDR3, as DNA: TGTGCCAGCAGCTTACTAGGGGGACTAACTACCGGGGAGCTGTTTTTT. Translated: CASSLLGGLTTGELFF. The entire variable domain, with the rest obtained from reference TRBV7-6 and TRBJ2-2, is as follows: GAGVSQSPRYKVTKRGQDVALRCDPISGHVSLYWYRQALGQGPEFLTYFNYEAQQDKSGLPNDRFSAERPEGSISTLTIQRTEQRDSAMYRCASSLLGGLTTGELFFGEGSRLTVL.